These T cell receptor beta chains were read from a single sample in a study of vaccination effects on CD4 cells after COVID-19. The repertoire was sequenced with immunoSEQ multiplex PCR; TCRdb's copy has only in-frame clones and lacks some. This sample has roughly 64,000 clones; about 69% occur once, and the top ten carry 20% to 25%. Their antigens are not known. Source: CD4+ T cells from PBMCs cultured without peptide, taken before COVID-19 vaccination. The receptors derive from a human donor who had a prior SARS-CoV-2 infection. The conserved cysteine and the conserved F or W are not part of the CDR3 here.

TRBJ2-7	TRBV5-4	ASRDRGTYEQY
TRBJ1-6	TRBV2	ALMKGQPNSPLH
TRBJ2-7	TRBV3-1/TRBV3-2	ASSPFTGTAHSYEQY
TRBJ1-1	TRBV3-1/TRBV3-2	ASSQVPGGGGTEAF
TRBJ1-5	TRBV20-1	SASRIRTGIQPQH
TRBJ2-1	TRBV4-1	ASSRFSGSRTYNEQF
TRBJ2-5	TRBV5-6	ASHRWGGETQY
TRBJ2-5	TRBV7-9	ASVARGGETQY
TRBJ1-6	TRBV28	ASSSRTGYNSPLH
TRBJ2-5	TRBV11-2	ASSDGHQETQY
TRBJ1-4	TRBV6-5	ASSRQGQPNEKLF
TRBJ2-3	TRBV20-1	SASVGNQDTQY
TRBJ2-1	TRBV7-8	ASSLLPGLGVEQF
TRBJ1-2	TRBV2	ASSGQTTIYGYT
TRBJ1-2	TRBV27	ASSLSARGYGYT
TRBJ2-5	TRBV27	ASSSRYQETQY
TRBJ1-4	TRBV3-1/TRBV3-2	ASRGRALEKLF
TRBJ2-2	TRBV6-1	ASSVRLAGANTGELF
TRBJ1-4	TRBV7-9	ASSLLRQGGDEKLF
TRBJ1-4	TRBV6-5	ASSQESTNEKLF
TRBJ2-1	TRBV29-1	SVAIRRGSNEQF
TRBJ1-1	TRBV5-6	ASSLGIQGFGTEAF